The clone carrying this T cell receptor beta chain was seen a single time. No antigen is known for it. This CDR3 contains 15 residues. Germline trimming cut 6 bases from V and 4 bases from J; bases unmatched to any gene: 9. Germline CDR1 is MNHNY and CDR2 is SVGAGI (reference sequence). The study ran its PCR with 60 Vbeta and 13 Jbeta primers. The table came from immunoSEQ multiplex PCR; TCRdb's copy has only in-frame clones and leaves some out. There are over 150,000 clones in the sample; over 65% occur only once, and less than 3.5% lies in the top ten. The data were obtained in a study of cytomegalovirus exposure and HLA in healthy donors. Overall study results and limits: Reports showed the classifier diagnosing cytomegalovirus status with high specificity and sensitivity. Prior analysis indicated that the majority of TCR beta V segments exhibited productivity approximately 87% or approximately 30% of the time. A likely sequencing artifact accounted for one observed cluster of highly shared sequence variants. Cytomegalovirus association was assigned to approximately 180 TCR beta chains.

The sequenced sample was PBMCs. The V call is TRBV6-6, the J call TRBJ2-3; 8 nucleotides line up with TRBD1. The receptor was isolated from a woman aged 40 to 50 in good health and CMV-seropositive. The CDR3 bases are TGTGCCAGCAGACCGGGACAGGCGGGTGCAGATACGCAGTATTTT. This sequence encodes CASRPGQAGADTQYF.